The table lists the clone carrying this T cell receptor beta chain with many counts. This sample was taken from a study of T cells in Graves' hyperthyroidism and ophthalmopathy. The CDR3 has 16 residues. V dropped 4 bases and J dropped 7; count of bases not matched to a gene: 13. In germline, CDR1 is MRHNA, CDR2 SNTAGT. What was amplified from RNA transcripts were TCR beta CDR3 regions. With the HTBI primer set, the TCR CDR3 went through a first round of RT-PCR. MiXCR, applied by TCRdb to the multiplex PCR reads, yields one record per CDR3 protein. This table has a few hundred thousand distinct CDR3 sequences, 40% to 55% appearing once.

The TCR comes from a young woman with Graves' hyperthyroidism. The chain combines TRBV6-4 with TRBJ1-2, with 9 bases that match TRBD1. The sequenced sample consisted of peripheral blood or thyroid tissue (not recorded which). CDR3 in amino acids: CASSALPGQGFFGYTF. CDR3 DNA: TGTGCCAGCAGTGCGCTTCCGGGACAGGGATTTTTTGGCTACACCTTC.